The 23 T cell receptor beta chains below all came from one sample that was sequenced in a study of control samples from healthy donors and cancer patients. Assay used: immunoSEQ multiplex PCR; TCRdb lists only in-frame clones, some missing. Counted here are over 150,000 clones, approximately 94% occurring once; the ten biggest clones make up about 5.2%. Sequenced material: blood. These TCRs come from a man aged 40-50 years in good health.

The chain carries TRBV4-1 and TRBJ1-5; tentatively, D is TRBD1 (6 bases). V lost 1 base and J 6 bases, leaving 10 bases between the germline ends. In germline, CDR1 is MGHRA, CDR2 YSYEKL. The CDR3 has 14 amino acids. CDR3: CASSQVEGVQPQHF. The CDR3 DNA reads as TGCGCCAGCAGCCAAGTTGAGGGGGTTCAGCCCCAGCATTTT.

The chain uses TRBV19 and TRBJ1-2, with 7 nucleotides matching TRBD1. Trimming cost V 8 bases and J 0 bases; bases outside gene matches: 18. The CDR3 is 18 residues long. Germline lookup yields CDR1 LNHDA and CDR2 SQIVND (reference sequence). This chain's CDR3 is CASRNAPGGRGSNYGYTF. The CDR3 nucleotides are TGTGCCAGTCGGAACGCACCAGGGGGACGAGGTTCTAACTATGGCTACACCTTC.

The rearrangement links TRBV27 to TRBJ1-5; 10 nucleotides match TRBD1. J was trimmed by 8 bases and V by 5 bases; bases with no gene match: 12. The CDR3 is made up of 16 amino acids. Germline-derived CDR1 and CDR2 are MNHEY and SMNVEV (reference sequence). The CDR3 bases are TGTGCCAGCAGTCGATTGGGACAGGGGTTTCGGGAGCCCCAGCATTTT. The encoded protein is CASSRLGQGFREPQHF.

This chain links TRBV11-2 with TRBJ1-5; D gene unclear. Trimming stripped 1 base from V and 1 base from J, with 8 bases between. This CDR3 is built from 15 residues. Germline-derived CDR1 and CDR2 are SGHAT and FQNNGV. The DNA for the CDR3 is TGTGCCAGCAGCTTAGGCGCACTGAGCAATCAGCCCCAGCATTTT. It encodes CASSLGALSNQPQHF.

J is TRBJ1-2 and V is TRBV5-5; D may be TRBD1 (5 bases). Looked up from germline, CDR1 is SGHKS and CDR2 is YYEKEE (reference sequence). Trimming removed 3 bases from V and 2 bases from J, with 14 bases in between. The CDR3 totals 15 residues. This CDR3 is CASSSQGRTNYGYTF. CDR3 coding DNA: TGTGCCAGCAGCTCCCAGGGTAGGACGAACTATGGCTACACCTTC.

The chain uses TRBV7-2 and TRBJ1-6; TRBD1 agrees at 7 bases. This CDR3 is 14 amino acids long. Germline assignment: CDR1 SGHTA and CDR2 FQGNSA. Germline trimming cut 3 bases from V and 10 bases from J; bases unmatched to any gene: 6. The CDR3 sequence: CASSFYRGASPLHF. In DNA form, the CDR3 reads TGTGCCAGCAGCTTTTACAGGGGAGCCTCACCCCTCCACTTT.

The rearrangement joins TRBV7-2 to TRBJ2-1; D gene ambiguous. The CDR3 has 18 amino acids. With 5 bases removed from V and 3 bases from J, the gap between germline ends came to 23 bases. Per the germline V gene, CDR1 is SGHTA and CDR2 is FQGNSA. CDR3 loop: CASSQSPLLEQYYNEQFF. In nucleotides, the CDR3 is TGTGCCAGCAGCCAGAGCCCCCTGCTAGAACAATACTACAATGAGCAGTTCTTC. The variable domain in full, with the rest retrieved from reference TRBV7-2 and TRBJ2-1, is GAGVSQSPSNKVTEKGKDVELRCDPISGHTALYWYRQSLGQGLEFLIYFQGNSAPDKSGLPSDRFSAERTGGSVSTLTIQRTQQEDSAVYLCASSQSPLLEQYYNEQFFGPGTRLTVL.

The rearrangement joins TRBV14 to TRBJ2-5; the D call may be TRBD1 or TRBD2 (6 bases each). There are 16 residues in the CDR3. Deletions cut 3 bases from V and 2 bases from J, with 16 bases between. The germline gives CDR1 SGHDN, CDR2 FVKESK. The chain's CDR3 is CASSQGFGGQQETQYF. CDR3 DNA: TGTGCCAGCAGCCAGGGCTTTGGGGGGCAACAAGAGACCCAGTACTTC.

The genes are TRBV7-2 and TRBJ2-7, with D perhaps TRBD1 (5 bases). Germline V CDR1 and CDR2: SGHTA, FQGNSA. V was clipped by 5 bases and J by 4 bases, with 15 bases between them. The CDR3 loop spans 14 amino acids. The CDR3 DNA reads as TGTGCCAGCAGCCCCCTTCCGGACATTTACGAGCAGTACTTC. Its protein product is CASSPLPDIYEQYF.

The CDR3 is CASTYDRFAEAFF. The CDR3 coding sequence is TGTGCCAGCACCTACGACAGGTTCGCTGAAGCTTTCTTT. The chain joins TRBV6-5 to TRBJ1-1; D may be TRBD1 (6 bases). From germline, CDR1 is MNHEY and CDR2 SVGAGI. The CDR3 has 13 residues. Trimming took off 7 bases at V and 6 bases at J, with 15 bases between the two ends.

For the CDR3, the DNA is TGTGCCAGCAAATTAAGAGAACTGTACCAAGAGACCCAGTACTTC. It yields the protein CASKLRELYQETQYF. The chain links TRBV7-8 to TRBJ2-5; D unclear. This CDR3 spans 15 amino acids. The germline V gene has CDR1 SGHVS and CDR2 FQNEAQ. The V gene lost 7 bases and the J gene lost 0 bases, with 15 bases spanning the gap.

The gene calls are TRBV5-1 and TRBJ2-3; D gene uncertain. CDR1 and CDR2 from the germline V gene are SGHRS and YFSETQ. Trimming removed 6 bases at V and 2 bases at J, with 13 bases between. The CDR3 runs 14 residues. CDR3 DNA sequence: TGCGCCAGCAAAACTTCTCCTCCCACAGATACGCAGTATTTT. As protein: CASKTSPPTDTQYF.

This chain links TRBV6-4 with TRBJ1-6, with 9 bases identical to TRBD1. The CDR3 has 14 residues. Germline trimming cut 4 bases from V and 7 bases from J; bases unmatched to any gene: 2. Germline V gene lookup returns CDR1 MRHNA and CDR2 SNTAGT. CDR3 residues: CASSGGTGNSPLHF. CDR3 DNA: TGTGCCAGCAGTGGAGGGACAGGGAATTCACCCCTCCACTTT.

This chain uses TRBV5-6 with TRBJ1-4; D gene uncertain. There are 14 residues in the CDR3. Trimming took off 3 bases at V and 0 bases at J, with 6 bases between the two ends. The germline V gene has CDR1 SGHDT and CDR2 YYEEEE. The CDR3 spells CASSWIATNEKLFF. CDR3 in DNA: TGTGCCAGCAGCTGGATAGCAACTAATGAAAAACTGTTTTTT.

The table lists this clone with a count of one. This chain connects TRBV3-1 (or the pseudogene TRBV3-2) to TRBJ2-7; TRBD1 matches 8 bases. Trimming removed 2 bases from V and 6 bases from J; junction bases left unmatched: 9. The germline CDR1 and CDR2 sequences are LGHDT and YNNKEL (reference sequence). The CDR3 loop spans 15 amino acids. Here the CDR3 reads CASSQNDRGPGEQYF. CDR3 in DNA: TGTGCCAGCAGCCAAAATGACAGGGGACCTGGCGAGCAGTACTTC.

This clone has just one count. The V gene is TRBV5-1, the J gene TRBJ1-1; tentatively, D is TRBD1 (6 bases). Trimming removed 4 bases at V and 3 bases at J, with 13 bases between. The germline V gene encodes CDR1 SGHRS and CDR2 YFSETQ. CDR3 length: 14 residues. For the CDR3, the DNA is TGCGCCAGCAGCCTACAGGGTCTTGACACTGAAGCTTTCTTT. This codes for CASSLQGLDTEAFF.

This clone has a single count. The chain uses TRBV10-3 and TRBJ1-4; unclear D gene. Germline V gene lookup returns CDR1 ENHRY and CDR2 SYGVKD. V lost 0 bases and J 8 bases, leaving 13 bases between the germline ends. There are 15 residues in the CDR3. In DNA, the CDR3 is TGTGCCATCAGTGAGTCTGCCTTGACGCAGGAAAAACTGTTTTTT. It encodes CAISESALTQEKLFF.

This chain links TRBV9 with TRBJ1-2, with D unclear. The germline gives CDR1 SGDLS, CDR2 YYNGEE. CDR3 length: 13 residues. V was pared by 0 bases and J by 8 bases, with 11 bases between. Written as DNA, the CDR3 is TGTGCCAGCAGCGTAGGGCCCTTAGGGGGCTACACCTTC. Its protein product is CASSVGPLGGYTF.

This chain connects TRBV6-4 to TRBJ2-7; possibly TRBD1 for D (6 bases). The CDR3 sequence is 13 residues long. CDR1 is MRHNA and CDR2 is SNTAGT in the germline V gene. Trimming removed 3 bases from V and 6 bases from J, with 12 bases in between. DNA for the CDR3: TGTGCCAGCAGTGAGGAGACAGGAAGCGAGCAGTACTTC. Encoded protein: CASSEETGSEQYF.

V usage is TRBV30 and J usage is TRBJ1-5; TRBD1 matches 7 bases. V lost 0 bases and J lost 2; bases outside the gene matches: 1. From germline, CDR1 is GTSNPN and CDR2 SVGIG (reference sequence). CDR3 length: 14 amino acids. The chain's CDR3 is CAWSVGTGNQPQHF. The CDR3 region has the DNA TGTGCCTGGAGTGTCGGGACAGGCAATCAGCCCCAGCATTTT.

The CDR3 nucleotides read TGTGCCAGCAGTTTATATCGGGGGCGAGGGACTGAAGCTTTCTTT. Amino acid sequence: CASSLYRGRGTEAFF. The chain recombines TRBV27 with TRBJ1-1; possibly TRBD1 for D (6 bases). CDR3 size: 15 residues. V dropped 1 base and J dropped 5 bases, with 14 bases sitting between them. Germline loops: CDR1 MNHEY, CDR2 SMNVEV (reference sequence).

The chain uses TRBV9 and TRBJ1-1; the D gene is possibly TRBD1 (6 bases). In germline, CDR1 is SGDLS, CDR2 YYNGEE. V lost 0 bases, J lost 4 bases, and 13 bases lay in between. This CDR3 comprises 15 residues. CDR3 protein: CASSVAPGAGTEAFF. The CDR3 nucleotides read TGTGCCAGCAGCGTAGCCCCGGGGGCAGGCACTGAAGCTTTCTTT. Complete variable domain (other parts from reference TRBV9 and TRBJ1-1): DSGVTQTPKHLITATGQRVTLRCSPRSGDLSVYWYQQSLDQGLQFLIQYYNGEERAKGNILERFSAQQFPDLHSELNLSSLELGDSALYFCASSVAPGAGTEAFFGQGTRLTVV.

The V and J genes are TRBV25-1 and TRBJ2-1, with TRBD1 identical over 7 bases. V was pared by 3 bases and J by 1 base, with 9 bases of the junction left unmatched. Germline V gene lookup returns CDR1 MGHDK and CDR2 SYGVNS. This CDR3 has 17 amino acids. CDR3 nucleotides: TGTGCCAGCAGTGATCCTCGGACAGGCGGTTCCTACAATGAGCAGTTCTTC. Its translation: CASSDPRTGGSYNEQFF.